This is a list of T cell receptor beta chains from one sample in a study of blood T cell repertoires in COVID-19. Data came from immunoSEQ multiplex PCR; TCRdb stores just in-frame clones and leaves some out. The sample lists about 270,000 clones, around 81% seen once, with roughly 2.9% in the top ten. The specimen sequenced was peripheral blood. Source of these receptors: a woman aged 55-69 years with active or convalescent COVID-19. The conserved cysteine and the conserved F or W are not part of the CDR3 here. For some rows the clone size is stated as once, few or many, or as a class when expanded; others skip it.

cdr3_aa	clone_size	v_call	j_call
SASRTVNYGYT	NA	TRBV20-1	TRBJ1-2
ASSGNGQNTEAF	NA	TRBV10-1	TRBJ1-1
ASSPSAVVGNTIY	NA	TRBV18	TRBJ1-3
ASSLKYGNEQF	NA	TRBV7-3	TRBJ2-1
ASSWRDSSDEQY	NA	TRBV19	TRBJ2-7
ASSFSGGQDEQY	NA	TRBV7-3	TRBJ2-7
ASSGLLGETQY	NA	TRBV19	TRBJ2-5
ASTSRLAGGLSTDTQY	NA	TRBV7-9	TRBJ2-3
AWSVSGDRNQPQH	NA	TRBV30	TRBJ1-5
ASSLLNNYGYT	NA	TRBV12-3/TRBV12-4	TRBJ1-2
ASSLGVFQETQY	NA	TRBV5-1	TRBJ2-5
ASSEQTGWGSYNEQF	NA	TRBV6-1	TRBJ2-1
ASSPGTGVYYGYT	NA	TRBV19	TRBJ1-2
ASSARGLQNTEAF	NA	TRBV19	TRBJ1-1
ASSEAQRGAGRETQY	NA	TRBV6-1	TRBJ2-5
ASSLGGPSTEAF	NA	TRBV27	TRBJ1-1
ASRRTNTEAF	NA	TRBV28	TRBJ1-1
ASSPSGGSGNTIY	few	TRBV10-1	TRBJ1-3
ASSQDQGDRGRETQY	NA	TRBV4-1	TRBJ2-5
ASRGQENTEAF	NA	TRBV6-6	TRBJ1-1
SPTGGSPNMNTEAF	many	TRBV29-1	TRBJ1-1
ASSYQANTEAF	NA	TRBV6-5	TRBJ1-1
ASSGARENTEAF	NA	TRBV9	TRBJ1-1
ASSLGMGGNTEAF	NA	TRBV7-2	TRBJ1-1